The 6 T cell receptor beta chains below were found in one sample sequenced in a study of identical twins. TCRdb analysed the 5' RACE reads with MiXCR anew, one entry per CDR3 protein. The table shows 1.5 million to 2 million distinct CDR3 sequences, with less than 35% occurring only once. The sequenced sample was cord blood. The receptors derive from a newborn girl in good health.

V usage is TRBV15 and J usage is TRBJ1-5; no definite D call. The CDR3 runs to 15 residues. CDR1 is LNHNV, CDR2 YYDKDF, per germline (reference sequence). Trimming took off 5 bases at V and 0 bases at J, with 11 bases between the two ends. The CDR3 is CATSSASRSNQPQHF. CDR3 nucleotides: TGTGCCACCAGCTCTGCGTCCCGTAGCAATCAGCCCCAGCATTTT.

V is TRBV5-1 and J is TRBJ2-3; 10 positions match TRBD2. Germline CDR1 is SGHRS and CDR2 is YFSETQ. V trimming: 0 bases; J trimming: 2 bases; junction bases outside the gene matches: 6. The CDR3 consists of 17 residues. CDR3 loop: CASSLGVSGRPTDTQYF. The CDR3 DNA reads TGCGCCAGCAGCTTGGGGGTTAGCGGGAGGCCCACAGATACGCAGTATTTT.

In the case of this clonotype: At one end the junction does not follow the germline gene, possibly because of a read error. The V call is TRBV4-1, the J call TRBJ2-1, with D perhaps matching TRBD1 (6 bases). The end of the DNA is better explained by TRBJ2-7, so the J call may be wrong. CDR3 length: 18 amino acids. The germline CDR1 and CDR2 sequences are MGHRA and YSYEKL. CDR3 sequence reads: CDSSPPHLGHSSYNEQYF. The CDR3 DNA is TGCGACAGCAGCCCCCCTCACCTGGGACATTCCTCCTACAATGAGCAGTACTTC.

This chain links TRBV5-1 with TRBJ1-1; perhaps TRBD1 as D (5 bases). CDR1 is SGHRS, CDR2 YFSETQ, per germline. Trimming removed 0 bases at V and 0 bases at J, with 9 bases between. The length of the CDR3 is 15 residues. The CDR3 region has the DNA TGCGCCAGCAGCTTGGGGGGCCCAGTGAACACTGAAGCTTTCTTT. Residues: CASSLGGPVNTEAFF.

In this sample, this clonotype turned up once. The DNA of the CDR3 is TGTGCCAGCTTGGACAGCGCAGAGACCCAGTACTTC. This sequence encodes CASLDSAETQYF. The chain is built from TRBV28 and TRBJ2-5; weak D call: TRBD1 (6 bases). The germline V gene has CDR1 MDHEN and CDR2 SYDVKM. CDR3 length equals 12 residues. The germline V and J ends were trimmed by 8 bases and 4 bases, with 11 bases remaining between them.

This clonotype occurred a few times. The V call is TRBV12-3 or TRBV12-4, the J call TRBJ2-4, with TRBD2 matching over 11 bases. There are 18 residues in the CDR3. V shed 6 bases, J shed 2 bases, and the junction held 12 bases outside the gene matches. CDR3 DNA sequence: TGTGCCAGCAGGACCCTAGCGGGAGGTCCTAGGTCCAAAAACATTCAGTACTTC. Translating it yields CASRTLAGGPRSKNIQYF.